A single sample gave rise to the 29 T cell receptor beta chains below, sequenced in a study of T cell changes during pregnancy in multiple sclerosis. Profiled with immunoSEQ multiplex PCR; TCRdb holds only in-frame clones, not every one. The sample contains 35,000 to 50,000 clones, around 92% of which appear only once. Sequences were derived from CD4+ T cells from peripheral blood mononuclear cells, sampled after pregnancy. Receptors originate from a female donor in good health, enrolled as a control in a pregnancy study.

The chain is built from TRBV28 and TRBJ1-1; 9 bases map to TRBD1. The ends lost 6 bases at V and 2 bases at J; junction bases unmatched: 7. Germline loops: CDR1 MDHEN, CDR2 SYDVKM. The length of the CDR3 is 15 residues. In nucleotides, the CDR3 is TGTGCCAGCAGCCAAGGGACAGGGCACAACACTGAAGCTTTCTTT. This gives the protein CASSQGTGHNTEAFF.

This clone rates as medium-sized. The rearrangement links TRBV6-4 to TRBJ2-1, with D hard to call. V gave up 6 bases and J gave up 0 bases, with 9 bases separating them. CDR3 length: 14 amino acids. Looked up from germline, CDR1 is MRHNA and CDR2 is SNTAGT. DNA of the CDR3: TGTGCCAGCAGCGCACAGAGCTCCTACAATGAGCAGTTCTTC. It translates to CASSAQSSYNEQFF.

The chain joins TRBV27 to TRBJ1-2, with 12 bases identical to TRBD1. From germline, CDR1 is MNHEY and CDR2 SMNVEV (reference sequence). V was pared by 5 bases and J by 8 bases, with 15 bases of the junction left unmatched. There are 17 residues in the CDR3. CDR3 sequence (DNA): TGTGCCAGCAGTAAGGGGACAGGGGGCGCTAGGGCGGGAGGCTACACCTTC. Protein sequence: CASSKGTGGARAGGYTF.

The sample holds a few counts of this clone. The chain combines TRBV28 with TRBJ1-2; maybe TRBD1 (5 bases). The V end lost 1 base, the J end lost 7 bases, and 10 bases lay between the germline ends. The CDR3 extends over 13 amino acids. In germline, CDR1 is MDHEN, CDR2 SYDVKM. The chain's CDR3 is CASSLSGFRGYTF. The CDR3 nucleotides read TGTGCCAGCAGTTTATCAGGGTTCCGTGGCTACACCTTC.

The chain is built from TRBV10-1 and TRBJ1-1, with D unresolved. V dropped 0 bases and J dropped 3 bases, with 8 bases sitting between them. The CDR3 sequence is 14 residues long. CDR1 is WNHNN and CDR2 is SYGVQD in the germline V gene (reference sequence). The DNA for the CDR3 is TGCGCCAGCAGTGAGTCGCCAGTCGACACTGAAGCTTTCTTT. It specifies CASSESPVDTEAFF.

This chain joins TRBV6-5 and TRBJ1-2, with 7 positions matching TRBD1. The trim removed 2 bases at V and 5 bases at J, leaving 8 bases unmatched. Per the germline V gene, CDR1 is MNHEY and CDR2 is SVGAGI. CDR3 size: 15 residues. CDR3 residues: CASSYVPRRGYGYTF. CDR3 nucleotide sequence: TGTGCCAGCAGTTACGTCCCTCGCAGGGGGTATGGCTACACCTTC.

The CDR3 bases are TGTGCCAGCAGATCAGGGGGGTCGGACTCTGGGGCCAACGTCCTGACTTTC. Translated, it gives CASRSGGSDSGANVLTF. This rearrangement joins TRBV7-2 to TRBJ2-6, with a possible D match to TRBD1 (7 bases). The CDR3 totals 17 residues. Germline values: CDR1 SGHTA, CDR2 FQGNSA. V lost 6 bases, J lost 0 bases, and 15 bases lay in between.

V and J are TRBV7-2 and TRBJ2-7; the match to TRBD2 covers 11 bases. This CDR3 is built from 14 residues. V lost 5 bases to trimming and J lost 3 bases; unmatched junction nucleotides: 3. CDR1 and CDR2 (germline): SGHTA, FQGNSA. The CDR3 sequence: CASSLLAGDYEQYF. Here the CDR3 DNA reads TGTGCCAGCAGCCTACTAGCGGGGGACTACGAGCAGTACTTC.

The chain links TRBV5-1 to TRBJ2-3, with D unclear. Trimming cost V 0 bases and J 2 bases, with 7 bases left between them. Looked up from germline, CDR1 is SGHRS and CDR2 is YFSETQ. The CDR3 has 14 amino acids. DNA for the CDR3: TGCGCCAGCAGCTTGGAAGCCGCCACAGATACGCAGTATTTT. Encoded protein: CASSLEAATDTQYF.

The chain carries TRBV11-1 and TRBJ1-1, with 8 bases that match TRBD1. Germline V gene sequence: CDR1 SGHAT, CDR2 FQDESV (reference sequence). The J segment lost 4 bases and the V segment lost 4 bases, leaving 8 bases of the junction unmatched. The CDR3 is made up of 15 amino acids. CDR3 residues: CASSSDDRGVTEAFF. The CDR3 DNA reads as TGTGCCAGCAGCTCAGACGACAGGGGTGTCACTGAAGCTTTCTTT.

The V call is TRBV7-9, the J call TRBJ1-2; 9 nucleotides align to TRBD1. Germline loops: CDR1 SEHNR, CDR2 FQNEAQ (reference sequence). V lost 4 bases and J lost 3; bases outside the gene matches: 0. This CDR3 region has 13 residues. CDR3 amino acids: CASSWDRDYGYTF. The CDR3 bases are TGTGCCAGCAGCTGGGACAGGGACTATGGCTACACCTTC.

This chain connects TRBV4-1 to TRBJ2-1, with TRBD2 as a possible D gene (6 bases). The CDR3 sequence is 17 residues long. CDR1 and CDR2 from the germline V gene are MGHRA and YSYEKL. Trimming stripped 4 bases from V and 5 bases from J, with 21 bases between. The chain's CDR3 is CASSRSPPLGGDNEQFF. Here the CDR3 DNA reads TGCGCCAGCAGCCGGAGCCCTCCGTTGGGGGGAGACAATGAGCAGTTCTTC.

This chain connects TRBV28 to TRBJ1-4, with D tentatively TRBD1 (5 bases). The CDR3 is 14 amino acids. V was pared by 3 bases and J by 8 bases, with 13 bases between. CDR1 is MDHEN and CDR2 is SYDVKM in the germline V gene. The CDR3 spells CASSLKGVEEKLFF. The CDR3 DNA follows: TGTGCCAGCAGTTTGAAAGGGGTTGAGGAAAAACTGTTTTTT.

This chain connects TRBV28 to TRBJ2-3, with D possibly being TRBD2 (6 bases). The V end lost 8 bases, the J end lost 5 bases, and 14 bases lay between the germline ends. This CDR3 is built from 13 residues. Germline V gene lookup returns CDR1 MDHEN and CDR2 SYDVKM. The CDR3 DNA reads TGTGCCAGCGGCGGGGCGCGCTTAGATACGCAGTATTTT. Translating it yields CASGGARLDTQYF.

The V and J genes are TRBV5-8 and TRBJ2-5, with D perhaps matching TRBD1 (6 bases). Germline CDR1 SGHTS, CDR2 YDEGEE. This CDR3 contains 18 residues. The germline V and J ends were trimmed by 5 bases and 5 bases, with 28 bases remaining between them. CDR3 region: CASSYGRWTEMRGETQYF. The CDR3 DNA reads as TGTGCCAGCAGTTATGGAAGGTGGACAGAGATGAGGGGGGAGACCCAGTACTTC.

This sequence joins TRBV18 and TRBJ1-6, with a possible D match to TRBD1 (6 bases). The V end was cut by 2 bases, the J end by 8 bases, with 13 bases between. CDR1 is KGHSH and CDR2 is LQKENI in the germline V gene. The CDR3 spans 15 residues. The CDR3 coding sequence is TGTGCCAGCTCACCATCTACAGGGTCGGATTCACCCCTCCACTTT. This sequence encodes CASSPSTGSDSPLHF.

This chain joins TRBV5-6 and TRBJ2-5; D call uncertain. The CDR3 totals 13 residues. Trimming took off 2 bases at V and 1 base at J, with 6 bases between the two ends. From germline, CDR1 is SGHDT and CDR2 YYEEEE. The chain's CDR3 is CASSFGIQETQYF. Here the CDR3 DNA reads TGTGCCAGCAGCTTCGGTATCCAAGAGACCCAGTACTTC.

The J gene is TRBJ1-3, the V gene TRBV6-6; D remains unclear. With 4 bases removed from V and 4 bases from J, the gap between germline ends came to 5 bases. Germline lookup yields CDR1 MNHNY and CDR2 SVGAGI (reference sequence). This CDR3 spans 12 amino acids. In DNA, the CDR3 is TGTGCCAGCAGTTCCCGGGGAAACACCATATATTTT. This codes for CASSSRGNTIYF.

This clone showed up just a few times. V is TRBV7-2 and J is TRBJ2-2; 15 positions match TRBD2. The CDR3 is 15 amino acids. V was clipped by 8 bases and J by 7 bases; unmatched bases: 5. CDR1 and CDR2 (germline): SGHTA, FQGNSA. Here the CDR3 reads CASGLAGGQSGELFF. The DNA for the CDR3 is TGTGCCAGCGGACTAGCGGGAGGGCAGAGCGGGGAGCTGTTTTTT. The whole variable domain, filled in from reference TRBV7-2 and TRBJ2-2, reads GAGVSQSPSNKVTEKGKDVELRCDPISGHTALYWYRQSLGQGLEFLIYFQGNSAPDKSGLPSDRFSAERTGGSVSTLTIQRTQQEDSAVYLCASGLAGGQSGELFFGEGSRLTVL.

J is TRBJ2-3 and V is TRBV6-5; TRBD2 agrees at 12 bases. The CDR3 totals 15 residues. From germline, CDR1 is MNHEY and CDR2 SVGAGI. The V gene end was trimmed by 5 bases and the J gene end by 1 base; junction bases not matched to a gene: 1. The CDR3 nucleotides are TGTGCCAGCAGTCTAGCGGGGGGGGGCACAGATACGCAGTATTTT. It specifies CASSLAGGGTDTQYF.

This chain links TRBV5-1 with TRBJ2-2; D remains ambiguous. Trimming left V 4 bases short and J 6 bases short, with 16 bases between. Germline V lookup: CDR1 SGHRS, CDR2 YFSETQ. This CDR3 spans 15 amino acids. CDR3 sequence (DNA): TGCGCCAGCAGCATTGACAATTTTTTACCCGGGGAGCTGTTTTTT. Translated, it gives CASSIDNFLPGELFF. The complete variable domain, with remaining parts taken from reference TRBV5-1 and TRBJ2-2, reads KAGVTQTPRYLIKTRGQQVTLSCSPISGHRSVSWYQQTPGQGLQFLFEYFSETQRNKGNFPGRFSGRQFSNSRSEMNVSTLELGDSALYLCASSIDNFLPGELFFGEGSRLTVL.

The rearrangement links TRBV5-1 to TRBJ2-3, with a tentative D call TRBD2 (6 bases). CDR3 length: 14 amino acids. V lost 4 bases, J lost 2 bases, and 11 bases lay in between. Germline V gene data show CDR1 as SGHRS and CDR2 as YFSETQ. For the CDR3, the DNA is TGCGCCAGCAGCCATGGACTATCCACAGATACGCAGTATTTT. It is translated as CASSHGLSTDTQYF.

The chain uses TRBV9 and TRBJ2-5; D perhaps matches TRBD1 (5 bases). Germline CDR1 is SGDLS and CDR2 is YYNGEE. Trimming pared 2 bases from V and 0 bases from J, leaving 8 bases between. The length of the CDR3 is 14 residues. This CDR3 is CASSVTENQETQYF. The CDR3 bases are TGTGCCAGCAGCGTGACAGAGAACCAAGAGACCCAGTACTTC.

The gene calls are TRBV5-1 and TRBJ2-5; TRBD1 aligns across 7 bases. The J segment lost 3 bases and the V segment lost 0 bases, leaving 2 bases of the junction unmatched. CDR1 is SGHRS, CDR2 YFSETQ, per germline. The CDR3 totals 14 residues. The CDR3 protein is CASSLGQGKETQYF. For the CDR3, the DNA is TGCGCCAGCAGCTTGGGACAGGGAAAAGAGACCCAGTACTTC.

CDR3 amino acids: CASTRTGMGQPQHF. The CDR3 DNA follows: TGTGCCAGCACTAGGACAGGGATGGGTCAGCCCCAGCATTTT. This chain joins TRBV6-1 and TRBJ1-5; 8 nucleotides match TRBD1. Germline assignment: CDR1 MNHNS and CDR2 SASEGT. The length of the CDR3 is 14 residues. The V segment lost 7 bases and the J segment 6 bases; nucleotides outside the gene matches: 8.

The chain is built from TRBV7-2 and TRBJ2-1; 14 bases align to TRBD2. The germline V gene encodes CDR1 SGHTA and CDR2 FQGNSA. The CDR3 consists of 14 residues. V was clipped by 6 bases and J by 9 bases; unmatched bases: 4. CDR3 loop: CASSGTSGSGEQFF. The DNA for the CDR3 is TGTGCCAGCAGTGGGACTAGCGGGAGCGGTGAGCAGTTCTTC.

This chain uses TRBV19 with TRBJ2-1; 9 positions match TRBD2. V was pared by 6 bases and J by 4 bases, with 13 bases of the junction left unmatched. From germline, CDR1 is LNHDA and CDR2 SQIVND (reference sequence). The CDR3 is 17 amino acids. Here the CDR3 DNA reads TGTGCCAGTAGCAGCCTTCTAGCGGGACCATGGTACAATGAGCAGTTCTTC. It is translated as CASSSLLAGPWYNEQFF.

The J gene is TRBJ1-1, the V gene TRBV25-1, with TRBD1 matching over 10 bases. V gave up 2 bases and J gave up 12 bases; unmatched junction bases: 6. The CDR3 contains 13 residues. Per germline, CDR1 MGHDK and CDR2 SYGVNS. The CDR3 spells CASSERDRGGTFF. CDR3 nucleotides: TGTGCCAGCAGTGAAAGGGACAGGGGCGGAACTTTCTTT.

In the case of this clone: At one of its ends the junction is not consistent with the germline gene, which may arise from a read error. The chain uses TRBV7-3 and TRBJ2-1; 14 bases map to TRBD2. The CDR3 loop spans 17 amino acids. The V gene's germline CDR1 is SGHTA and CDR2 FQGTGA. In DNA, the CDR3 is TGTGCCAGCAGCGTAACCTCGGGACTAGCGGGAGCAAGTGAGCAGTTCTTC. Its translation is CASSVTSGLAGASEQFF. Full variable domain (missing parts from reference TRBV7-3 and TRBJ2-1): GAGVSQTPSNKVTEKGKYVELRCDPISGHTALYWYRQSLGQGPEFLIYFQGTGAADDSGLPNDRFFAVRPEGSVSTLKIQRTERGDSAVYLCASSVTSGLAGASEQFFGPGTRLTVL.